This is a list of T cell receptor beta chains from one sample in a study of T cells in Graves' hyperthyroidism and ophthalmopathy. One entry per CDR3 protein, called by TCRdb with MiXCR from the multiplex PCR reads. The sample carries about 700,000 distinct CDR3 sequences, approximately 15% recorded once. Source material: blood. The receptors were sampled from a young woman with Graves' hyperthyroidism. Both conserved end residues are part of each CDR3. A D gene is named only where the DNA matches it firmly. Part of the rows lack a size; the others show once, few, many or a class for expanded clones.

v_gene: TRBV12-3/TRBV12-4; abundance: many; d_gene: -; j_gene: TRBJ2-2; CDR3nt: TGTGCCAGCACCTGGAACACCGGGGAGCTGTTTTTT; CDR3aa: CASTWNTGELFF
v_gene: TRBV28; abundance: once; d_gene: -; j_gene: TRBJ1-1; CDR3nt: TGTGCCAGCAAGGAGGGATGGGCTGAAGCTTTCTTT; CDR3aa: CASKEGWAEAFF
v_gene: TRBV2; abundance: many; d_gene: -; j_gene: TRBJ1-4; CDR3nt: TGTGCCAGCAGCGCCGCCGGGAGCTCCTATAATGAAAAACTGTTTTTT; CDR3aa: CASSAAGSSYNEKLFF
v_gene: TRBV10-3; abundance: many; d_gene: -; j_gene: TRBJ1-1; CDR3nt: TGTGCCATCAGTGATGGACACAAGCGCGGCACTGAAGCTTTCTTT; CDR3aa: CAISDGHKRGTEAFF
v_gene: TRBV30; abundance: many; d_gene: TRBD1; j_gene: TRBJ2-1; CDR3nt: TGTGCCTGGAGTTCAGGACAGGGGGCCAATGAGCAGTTCTTC; CDR3aa: CAWSSGQGANEQFF
v_gene: TRBV28; abundance: few; d_gene: -; j_gene: TRBJ2-7; CDR3nt: TGTGCCAGCAGTTTTCCGACAGGCCGGTACGAGCAGTACTTC; CDR3aa: CASSFPTGRYEQYF
v_gene: TRBV30; abundance: -; d_gene: -; j_gene: TRBJ1-1; CDR3nt: TGTGCCTCTTCCGGGGTAGTTGTAAGAACTGAAGCTTTCTTT; CDR3aa: CASSGVVVRTEAFF
v_gene: TRBV7-2; abundance: many; d_gene: -; j_gene: TRBJ1-5; CDR3nt: TGTGCCAGCAGCTTATCAGGGGATGGCAATCAGCCCCAGCATTTT; CDR3aa: CASSLSGDGNQPQHF
v_gene: TRBV29-1; abundance: few; d_gene: -; j_gene: TRBJ2-3; CDR3nt: TGCAGCGTTGAGACTCGCGACCAAGATACGCAGTATTTT; CDR3aa: CSVETRDQDTQYF
v_gene: TRBV18; abundance: many; d_gene: -; j_gene: TRBJ2-5; CDR3nt: TGTGCCAGCTCACTGCGGACAGCCAGGGAGACCCAGTACTTC; CDR3aa: CASSLRTARETQYF
v_gene: TRBV19; abundance: many; d_gene: TRBD2; j_gene: TRBJ2-5; CDR3nt: TGTGCCAGGAGGTCTCGCGTGCTAGCGGGAGATCGGGTCCAAGAGACCCAGTACTTC; CDR3aa: CARRSRVLAGDRVQETQYF
v_gene: TRBV25-1; abundance: -; d_gene: -; j_gene: TRBJ2-5; CDR3nt: TGTGCCAGCGGGTCAGGGTGGGCGGAGACCCAGTACTTC; CDR3aa: CASGSGWAETQYF
v_gene: TRBV7-3; abundance: -; d_gene: TRBD2; j_gene: TRBJ2-4; CDR3nt: TGTGCCAGCAGCCTGAGTAGCGGGAGTGAAAACATTCAGTACTTC; CDR3aa: CASSLSSGSENIQYF
v_gene: TRBV12-3/TRBV12-4; abundance: many; d_gene: -; j_gene: TRBJ1-3; CDR3nt: TGTGCCAGCAGAGGACCGCTCTCTGGAAACACCATATATTTT; CDR3aa: CASRGPLSGNTIYF
v_gene: TRBV20-1; abundance: few; d_gene: -; j_gene: TRBJ2-2; CDR3nt: TGCAGTGCTAGGGGGTCCGGGACGTACGCGAACACCGGGGAGCTGTTTTTT; CDR3aa: CSARGSGTYANTGELFF
v_gene: TRBV28; abundance: -; d_gene: TRBD2; j_gene: TRBJ2-1; CDR3nt: TGTGCCAGCCGTGTGGGAGGGGATAATGAGCAGTTCTTC; CDR3aa: CASRVGGDNEQFF
v_gene: TRBV11-2; abundance: -; d_gene: TRBD2; j_gene: TRBJ2-1; CDR3nt: TGTGCCAGCAGCTTAGCCCACTGGGCGGGAGTCAACAATGAGCAGTTCTTC; CDR3aa: CASSLAHWAGVNNEQFF
v_gene: TRBV29-1; abundance: -; d_gene: TRBD2; j_gene: TRBJ2-1; CDR3nt: TGCAGCGTTGCACGGCTAGCGGGCTACAATGAGCAGTTCTTC; CDR3aa: CSVARLAGYNEQFF
v_gene: TRBV11-2; abundance: many; d_gene: -; j_gene: TRBJ2-3; CDR3nt: TGTGCCAGCAGGGGGAAAAGGCAGAGGGGGAGGGATACGCAGTATTTT; CDR3aa: CASRGKRQRGRDTQYF
v_gene: TRBV9; abundance: few; d_gene: -; j_gene: TRBJ2-3; CDR3nt: TGTGCCAGCAGCGAATGGGACAGCACAGATACGCAGTATTTT; CDR3aa: CASSEWDSTDTQYF
v_gene: TRBV29-1; abundance: -; d_gene: -; j_gene: TRBJ1-1; CDR3nt: TGCAGCGTTGGGGTGGAGTATGTTGACACTGAAGCTTTCTTT; CDR3aa: CSVGVEYVDTEAFF
v_gene: TRBV6-5; abundance: -; d_gene: TRBD2; j_gene: TRBJ2-3; CDR3nt: TGTACCAGCAGTTCAGGACTAGCGGGGGGCACAGATACGCAGTATTTT; CDR3aa: CTSSSGLAGGTDTQYF
v_gene: TRBV12-3/TRBV12-4; abundance: many; d_gene: -; j_gene: TRBJ2-7; CDR3nt: TGTGCCAGCAGTTTTTGGGCGGGGACCCGGCCCTACGAGCAGTACTTC; CDR3aa: CASSFWAGTRPYEQYF
v_gene: TRBV6-6; abundance: few; d_gene: -; j_gene: TRBJ1-3; CDR3nt: TGTGCCAGCAGTTACGGGGCGGCTGGAAACACCATATATTTT; CDR3aa: CASSYGAAGNTIYF
v_gene: TRBV20-1; abundance: many; d_gene: TRBD1; j_gene: TRBJ2-7; CDR3nt: TGCAGTGCACTGGGACAGGGGGAGGGCGAGCAGTACTTC; CDR3aa: CSALGQGEGEQYF
v_gene: TRBV6-1; abundance: many; d_gene: -; j_gene: TRBJ2-7; CDR3nt: TGTGCCAGCAGTGCGGGGAGCTCCTACGAGCAGTACTTC; CDR3aa: CASSAGSSYEQYF
v_gene: TRBV7-2; abundance: -; d_gene: TRBD2; j_gene: TRBJ2-7; CDR3nt: TGTGCCAGCAGCTTAGCGATGCTAGCGGGGACCTACGAGCAGTACTTC; CDR3aa: CASSLAMLAGTYEQYF
v_gene: TRBV6-1; abundance: many; d_gene: -; j_gene: TRBJ1-2; CDR3nt: TGTGCCAGCAACCCAACGGGGGGAATTTATGTTGGCTACACCTTC; CDR3aa: CASNPTGGIYVGYTF
v_gene: TRBV30; abundance: few; d_gene: TRBD1; j_gene: TRBJ1-2; CDR3nt: TGTGCCTGGATTCCGACAGGGTTTGGCGCTGGCTACACCTTC; CDR3aa: CAWIPTGFGAGYTF
v_gene: TRBV5-1; abundance: many; d_gene: -; j_gene: TRBJ1-1; CDR3nt: TGCGCCAGCAGCTTTGGGCGCGCACAGGTTTTGAACACTGAAGCTTTCTTT; CDR3aa: CASSFGRAQVLNTEAFF
v_gene: TRBV4-2; abundance: -; d_gene: TRBD2; j_gene: TRBJ2-1; CDR3nt: TGTGCCAGCAGCCAGCCCGGGAGGGACAATGAGCAGTTCTTC; CDR3aa: CASSQPGRDNEQFF
v_gene: TRBV13; abundance: many; d_gene: -; j_gene: TRBJ2-5; CDR3nt: TGTGCCAGCAGCTTAGCCGGGAACCGCGGTGAGACCCAGTACTTC; CDR3aa: CASSLAGNRGETQYF
v_gene: TRBV19; abundance: -; d_gene: -; j_gene: TRBJ1-2; CDR3nt: TGTGCCAGTACCTCCCGGGGGCGGTACTATGGCTACACCTTC; CDR3aa: CASTSRGRYYGYTF
v_gene: TRBV30; abundance: -; d_gene: TRBD2; j_gene: TRBJ2-1; CDR3nt: TGTGCCTGGAGTCCGGGACTAGCGGGAAATAGTTGGAATGAGCAGTTCTTC; CDR3aa: CAWSPGLAGNSWNEQFF
v_gene: TRBV28; abundance: many; d_gene: -; j_gene: TRBJ1-5; CDR3nt: TGTGCCAGCAGTTTCTTCAGCGTAAATCAGCCCCAGCATTTT; CDR3aa: CASSFFSVNQPQHF
v_gene: TRBV5-1; abundance: many; d_gene: TRBD1; j_gene: TRBJ1-6; CDR3nt: TGCGCCAGCAGCTTGGAGGCAGGGGGCGTTTCACCCCTCCACTTT; CDR3aa: CASSLEAGGVSPLHF
v_gene: TRBV12-3/TRBV12-4; abundance: -; d_gene: -; j_gene: TRBJ1-1; CDR3nt: TGTGCCAGCACCGCCGGTGAAGCTTTCTTT; CDR3aa: CASTAGEAFF
v_gene: TRBV27; abundance: -; d_gene: -; j_gene: TRBJ1-2; CDR3nt: TGTGCCAGCAGTTCGGGACGGACCTATGGCTACACCTTC; CDR3aa: CASSSGRTYGYTF
v_gene: TRBV6-2/TRBV6-3; abundance: few; d_gene: -; j_gene: TRBJ2-2; CDR3nt: TGTGCCAGCCGGTACCCGAACACCGGGGAGCTGTTTTTT; CDR3aa: CASRYPNTGELFF
v_gene: TRBV4-1; abundance: few; d_gene: -; j_gene: TRBJ1-5; CDR3nt: TGCGCCAGCAGCCAATATTATGGTCAGCCCCAGCATTTT; CDR3aa: CASSQYYGQPQHF
v_gene: TRBV5-8; abundance: many; d_gene: TRBD2; j_gene: TRBJ2-1; CDR3nt: TGTGCCAGCAGCGCCGGACTAGCGGGAGGGGTGGGGAATGAGCAGTTCTTC; CDR3aa: CASSAGLAGGVGNEQFF
v_gene: TRBV5-1; abundance: many; d_gene: TRBD1; j_gene: TRBJ1-2; CDR3nt: TGCGCCAGCAGATATGACACAGGGGTCTATGGCTACACCTTC; CDR3aa: CASRYDTGVYGYTF
v_gene: TRBV7-9; abundance: few; d_gene: -; j_gene: TRBJ2-7; CDR3nt: TGTGCCAGCAGCTTATTCAACTTGGGTTCCGAGCAGTACTTC; CDR3aa: CASSLFNLGSEQYF
v_gene: TRBV5-1; abundance: many; d_gene: -; j_gene: TRBJ2-3; CDR3nt: TGCGCCAGCCAAGCCCAGGGTGGGGGACACACAGATACGCAGTATTTT; CDR3aa: CASQAQGGGHTDTQYF
v_gene: TRBV7-9; abundance: few; d_gene: -; j_gene: TRBJ1-2; CDR3nt: TGTGCCAGCAGCCAAAGTAACTATGGCTACACCTTC; CDR3aa: CASSQSNYGYTF
v_gene: TRBV12-3/TRBV12-4; abundance: many; d_gene: -; j_gene: TRBJ1-2; CDR3nt: TGTGCCTGCGGAGAAAACCCTAACTATGGCTACACCTTC; CDR3aa: CACGENPNYGYTF
v_gene: TRBV4-2; abundance: -; d_gene: TRBD2; j_gene: TRBJ2-5; CDR3nt: TGTGCCAGCAGCCAGGGAGTAGCGGGAGGGCAGGAGACCCAGTACTTC; CDR3aa: CASSQGVAGGQETQYF